This TCR beta chain emerged from a study of blood T cell repertoires in COVID-19. Trimming pared 0 bases from V and 1 base from J, leaving 4 bases between. Per germline, CDR1 SGHDT and CDR2 YYEEEE. CDR3 length equals 14 residues. Only in-frame clones appear in the TCRdb table, and some are missing; sequencing was by immunoSEQ multiplex PCR. Of about 250,000 clones in the sample, 86% were seen once. This clone occurred once. The sample taken for sequencing was PBMCs or T cells enriched from blood (not recorded which). This chain joins TRBV5-6 and TRBJ2-2; no definite D call. This receptor was taken from a man between 40 and 49 years old who had recovered from COVID-19. The CDR3 is CASSLVQNTGELFF. CDR3 DNA sequence: TGTGCCAGCAGCTTGGTCCAGAACACCGGGGAGCTGTTTTTT.